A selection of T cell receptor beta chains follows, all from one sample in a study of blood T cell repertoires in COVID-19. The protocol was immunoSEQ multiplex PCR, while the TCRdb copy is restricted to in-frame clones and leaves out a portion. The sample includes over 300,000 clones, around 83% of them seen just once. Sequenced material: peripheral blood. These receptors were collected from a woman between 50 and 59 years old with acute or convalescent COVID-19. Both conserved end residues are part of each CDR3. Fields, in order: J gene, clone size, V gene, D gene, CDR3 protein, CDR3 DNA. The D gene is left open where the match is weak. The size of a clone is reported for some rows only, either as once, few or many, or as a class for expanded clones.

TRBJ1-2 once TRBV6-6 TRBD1 CASRGTGLNYGYTF TGTGCCAGCAGGGGGACAGGGCTTAACTATGGCTACACCTTC
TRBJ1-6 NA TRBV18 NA CASSPNRAPNSPLHF TGTGCCAGCTCACCAAACAGGGCCCCAAATTCACCCCTCCACTTT
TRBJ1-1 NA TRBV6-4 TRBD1 CASRGTGVNTEAFF TGTGCCAGCAGGGGGACAGGGGTGAACACTGAAGCTTTCTTT
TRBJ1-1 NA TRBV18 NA CASSTGRVNEAFF TGTGCCAGCTCGACAGGCCGGGTTAATGAAGCTTTCTTT
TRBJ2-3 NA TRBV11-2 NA CASSLGSSGTDTQYF TGTGCCAGCAGCTTAGGTAGTAGCGGCACAGATACGCAGTATTTT
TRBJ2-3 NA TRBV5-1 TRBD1 CASSRTGGVTDTQYF TGCGCCAGCAGTCGGACAGGGGGAGTCACAGATACGCAGTATTTT
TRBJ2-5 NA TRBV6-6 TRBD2 CASSQGAGGRQETQYF TGTGCCAGCAGCCAAGGGGCGGGGGGGAGACAAGAGACCCAGTACTTC
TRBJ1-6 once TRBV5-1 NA CASSLEAVYSPLHF TGCGCCAGCAGCTTGGAGGCGGTGTATTCACCCCTCCACTTT
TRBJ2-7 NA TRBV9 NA CASSIDTNYEQYF TGTGCCAGCAGCATAGACACGAACTACGAGCAGTACTTC
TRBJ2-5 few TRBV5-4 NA CASQFDSSEETQYF TGTGCCAGCCAGTTCGACAGCTCAGAAGAGACCCAGTACTTC
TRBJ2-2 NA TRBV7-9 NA CASSPSARGDTGELFF TGTGCCAGCAGCCCCTCGGCCAGGGGTGACACCGGGGAGCTGTTTTTT
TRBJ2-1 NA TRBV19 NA CASSTSEGVKEQFF TGTGCCAGTAGTACCTCCGAGGGAGTGAAGGAGCAGTTCTTC
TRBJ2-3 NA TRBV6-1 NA CASSDAGYYTDTQYF TGTGCCAGCAGTGATGCGGGGTACTACACAGATACGCAGTATTTT
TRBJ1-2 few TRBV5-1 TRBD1 CASSLDTGENYGYTF TGCGCCAGCAGCTTGGATACAGGGGAGAACTATGGCTACACCTTC
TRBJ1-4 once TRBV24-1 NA CATRDSNEKLFF TGTGCCACCAGGGACAGTAATGAAAAACTGTTTTTT
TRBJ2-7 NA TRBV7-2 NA CASSPQSGTYEQYF TGTGCCAGCAGCCCTCAGTCGGGGACCTACGAGCAGTACTTC
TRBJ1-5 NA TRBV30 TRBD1 CAWGQGFNQPQHF TGTGCCTGGGGACAGGGATTTAATCAGCCCCAGCATTTT
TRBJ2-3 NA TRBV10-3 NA CAISGQVNTDTQYF TGTGCCATCAGTGGCCAGGTAAACACAGATACGCAGTATTTT
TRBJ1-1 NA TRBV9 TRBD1 CASSGRQGAEAFF TGTGCCAGCAGCGGTAGACAGGGGGCTGAAGCTTTCTTT
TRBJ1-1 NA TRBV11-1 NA CASSFGGAGNTEAFF TGTGCCAGCAGCTTTGGGGGGGCCGGGAACACTGAAGCTTTCTTT
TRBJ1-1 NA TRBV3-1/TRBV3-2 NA CASSQRPDSWTEAFF TGTGCCAGCAGCCAAAGACCCGACTCATGGACTGAAGCTTTCTTT
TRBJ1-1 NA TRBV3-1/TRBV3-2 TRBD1 CASSRRDRVTEAFF TGTGCCAGCAGCAGACGAGACAGGGTTACTGAAGCTTTCTTT
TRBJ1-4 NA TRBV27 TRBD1 CASSFRGPPNNEKLFF TGTGCCAGCAGTTTCAGGGGGCCGCCTAATAATGAAAAACTGTTTTTT
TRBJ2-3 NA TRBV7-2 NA CASSLDWSGDTQYF TGTGCCAGCAGCTTGGATTGGAGCGGAGATACGCAGTATTTT
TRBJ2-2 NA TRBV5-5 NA CASSAGLHTGELFF TGTGCCAGCAGCGCGGGACTTCACACCGGGGAGCTGTTTTTT
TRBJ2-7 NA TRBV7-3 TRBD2 CASSQGPSGYEQYF TGTGCCAGCAGCCAAGGACCTAGCGGGTACGAGCAGTACTTC
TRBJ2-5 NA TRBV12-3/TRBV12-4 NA CASSRHGQETQYF TGTGCCAGCAGCCGACACGGACAAGAGACCCAGTACTTC
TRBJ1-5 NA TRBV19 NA CASGRDINQPQHF TGTGCCAGTGGAAGGGACATAAATCAGCCCCAGCATTTT
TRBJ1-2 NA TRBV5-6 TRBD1 CASSPGQDYGYTF TGTGCCAGCAGCCCGGGACAGGACTATGGCTACACCTTC
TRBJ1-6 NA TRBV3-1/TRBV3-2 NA CASSQAGDYNSPLHF TGTGCCAGCAGCCAAGCAGGGGACTATAATTCACCCCTCCACTTT
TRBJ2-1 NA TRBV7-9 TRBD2 CASSPPLGGDEQFF TGTGCCAGCAGCCCCCCATTGGGGGGGGATGAGCAGTTCTTC
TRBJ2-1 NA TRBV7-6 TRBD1 CASSRQGADYNEQFF TGTGCCAGCAGCAGACAGGGGGCAGACTACAATGAGCAGTTCTTC
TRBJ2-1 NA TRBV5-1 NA CASSLAPEEEQFF TGCGCCAGCAGCTTGGCTCCGGAGGAAGAGCAGTTCTTC
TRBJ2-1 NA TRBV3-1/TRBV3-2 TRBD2 CASTARGLAEPASYNEQFF TGTGCCAGCACCGCGAGGGGACTAGCGGAACCCGCCTCCTACAATGAGCAGTTCTTC
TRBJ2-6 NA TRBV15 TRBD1 CATSRDLVREGGRASGANVLTF TGTGCCACCAGCAGAGATCTAGTCAGGGAAGGGGGCCGAGCCTCTGGGGCCAACGTCCTGACTTTC
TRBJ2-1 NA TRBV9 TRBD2 CASSVGTSGGAPEQFF TGTGCCAGCAGCGTGGGTACTAGCGGGGGGGCCCCTGAGCAGTTCTTC
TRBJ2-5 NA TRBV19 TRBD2 CASTGTSGRGTQYF TGTGCCAGTACCGGGACTAGCGGGAGGGGGACCCAGTACTTC
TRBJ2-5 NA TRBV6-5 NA CASSLGLQETQYF TGTGCCAGCAGCCTGGGACTGCAAGAGACCCAGTACTTC
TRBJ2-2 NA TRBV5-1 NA CASSLAGRAALGVDTGELFF TGCGCCAGCAGCTTGGCGGGCAGGGCAGCCCTCGGAGTGGACACCGGGGAGCTGTTTTTT
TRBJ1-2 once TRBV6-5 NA CASSSHGQSNYGYTF TGTGCCAGCAGTTCCCACGGACAGTCCAACTATGGCTACACCTTC
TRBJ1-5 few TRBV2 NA CASSDDGEPQHF TGTGCCAGCAGTGATGACGGGGAGCCCCAGCATTTT
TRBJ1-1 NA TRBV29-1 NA CSVERQQNTEAFF TGCAGCGTTGAACGACAGCAGAACACTGAAGCTTTCTTT
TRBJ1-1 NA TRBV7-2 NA CASSLQGIIYTEAFF TGTGCCAGCAGCCTACAGGGTATTATTTACACTGAAGCTTTCTTT
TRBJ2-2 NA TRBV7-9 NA CAIPPGGDTGELFF TGTGCCATCCCCCCCGGAGGGGACACCGGGGAGCTGTTTTTT
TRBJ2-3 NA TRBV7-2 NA CASSLRLTRNTDTQYF TGTGCCAGCAGCCTACGATTGACTAGAAACACAGATACGCAGTATTTT
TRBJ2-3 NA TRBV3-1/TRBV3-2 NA CASSGRGGRRADTQYF TGTGCCAGCAGCGGAAGGGGGGGACGTAGGGCAGATACGCAGTATTTT
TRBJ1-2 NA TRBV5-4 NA CASSAPTQGSYGYTF TGTGCCAGCAGCGCCCCCACGCAGGGATCCTATGGCTACACCTTC
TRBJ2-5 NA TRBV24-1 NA CATSDSSNQETQYF TGTGCCACCAGTGATTCCAGTAACCAAGAGACCCAGTACTTC
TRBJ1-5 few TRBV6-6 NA CASSLQGDNQPQHF TGTGCCAGCAGTTTGCAGGGCGACAATCAGCCCCAGCATTTT
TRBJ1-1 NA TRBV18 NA CASSPPDFRDRAFF TGTGCCAGCTCACCACCAGATTTCAGGGATAGGGCTTTCTTT
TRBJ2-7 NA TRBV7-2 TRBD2 CASSLIAGGPRHSYEQYF TGTGCCAGCAGCTTAATAGCGGGAGGGCCTAGACACTCCTACGAGCAGTACTTC
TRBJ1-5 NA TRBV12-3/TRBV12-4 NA CASSFSRNQPQHF TGTGCCAGCAGTTTCTCGCGGAATCAGCCCCAGCATTTT
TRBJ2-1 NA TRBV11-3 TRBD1 CASSLGQSYNEQFF TGTGCCAGCAGCTTGGGACAGTCCTACAATGAGCAGTTCTTC
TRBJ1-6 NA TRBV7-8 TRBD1 CASGDRGRNSPLHF TGTGCCAGCGGGGACAGGGGGCGGAATTCACCCCTCCACTTT
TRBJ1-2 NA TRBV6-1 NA CASSEVRGLSGYTF TGTGCCAGCAGTGAAGTTAGAGGTCTTAGTGGCTACACCTTC
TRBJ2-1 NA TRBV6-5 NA CASSSRGSYNEQFF TGTGCCAGCAGTAGCAGGGGTTCCTACAATGAGCAGTTCTTC
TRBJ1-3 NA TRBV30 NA CAWSTGTSGNTIYF TGTGCCTGGAGTACCGGGACAAGTGGAAACACCATATATTTT
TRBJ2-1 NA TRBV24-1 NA CATSDFGGSVFNEQFF TGTGCCACCAGTGATTTTGGCGGTTCAGTCTTCAATGAGCAGTTCTTC
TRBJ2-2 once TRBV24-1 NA CATSDPDGAGELFF TGTGCCACCAGTGACCCAGACGGAGCCGGGGAGCTGTTTTTT
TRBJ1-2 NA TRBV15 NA CATSRDQGYGYTF TGTGCCACCAGCAGAGATCAGGGTTATGGCTACACCTTC